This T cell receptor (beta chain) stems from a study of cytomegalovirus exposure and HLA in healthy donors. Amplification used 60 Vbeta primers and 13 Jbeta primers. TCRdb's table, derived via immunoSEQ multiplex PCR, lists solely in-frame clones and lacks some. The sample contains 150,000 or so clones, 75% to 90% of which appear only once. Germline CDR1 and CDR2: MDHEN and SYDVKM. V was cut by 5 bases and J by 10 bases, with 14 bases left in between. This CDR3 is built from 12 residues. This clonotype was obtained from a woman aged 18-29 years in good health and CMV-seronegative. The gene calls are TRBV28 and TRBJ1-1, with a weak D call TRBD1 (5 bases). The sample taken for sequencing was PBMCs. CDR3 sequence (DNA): TGTGCCAGCAGTAATCAGGGCCAGGTAGCTTTCTTT. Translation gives CASSNQGQVAFF.